The rows below give T cell receptor beta chains drawn from one sample of a study of blood T cells in healthy people across ages. Via MiXCR, TCRdb re-called the 5' RACE reads, giving one row per CDR3 protein. The sample has around 780,000 distinct CDR3 sequences; about 61% are singletons. The sequenced sample consisted of blood. The receptors stem from a man in his forties in good health. Both conserved end residues are part of each CDR3. The order of the fields is clone size, V gene, J gene, D gene, CDR3 protein, CDR3 DNA. D genes are given only for firm matches. Clone size appears in some rows only: once, few, many, or a class for an expanded clone.

NA	TRBV7-2	TRBJ2-3	NA	CASSLEGRLTDTQYF	TGTGCCAGCAGCTTAGAAGGGCGCTTAACGGATACGCAGTATTTT
few	TRBV20-1	TRBJ1-1	NA	CSARLAFGTTEAFF	TGCAGTGCTAGATTGGCATTTGGTACCACTGAAGCTTTCTTT
few	TRBV7-8	TRBJ2-5	NA	CASSLKRAYETQYF	TGTGCCAGCAGCTTAAAAAGGGCCTATGAGACCCAGTACTTC
NA	TRBV11-2	TRBJ2-2	TRBD2	CASSRRGGGELFF	TGTGCCAGCAGCCGCCGGGGGGGCGGGGAGCTGTTTTTT
NA	TRBV24-1	TRBJ1-5	TRBD1	CATSDRDRGSNSNQPQHF	TGTGCCACCAGTGATCGGGACAGGGGAAGTAATAGCAATCAGCCCCAGCATTTT
few	TRBV12-3/TRBV12-4	TRBJ2-7	NA	CASTVQGPLNTGTRRYEQYF	TGTGCCAGCACCGTACAGGGACCGCTAAACACAGGCACCAGGCGTTACGAGCAGTACTTC
NA	TRBV10-3	TRBJ2-7	TRBD2	CAIMKGGGHSYEQYF	TGTGCCATCATGAAGGGCGGGGGGCACTCCTACGAGCAGTACTTC
NA	TRBV5-8	TRBJ2-3	NA	CASIESGSPFADTQYF	TGTGCCAGCATCGAGTCCGGCTCTCCATTCGCAGATACGCAGTATTTT
NA	TRBV7-3	TRBJ2-7	NA	CASSLTGGILDEQYF	TGTGCCAGCAGCTTAACTGGAGGGATTCTAGACGAGCAGTACTTC
NA	TRBV5-1	TRBJ1-1	NA	CASSLGPWNTEAFF	TGCGCCAGCAGCTTGGGACCGTGGAACACTGAAGCTTTCTTT
few	TRBV29-1	TRBJ1-1	NA	CSVALTGLNTEAFF	TGCAGCGTTGCGCTCACAGGGCTGAACACTGAAGCTTTCTTT
NA	TRBV4-2	TRBJ2-3	NA	CASSQELLEETQYF	TGTGCCAGCAGCCAAGAATTGCTAGAAGAGACCCAGTACTTT
NA	TRBV2	TRBJ1-2	NA	CASTGTGNYGYTF	TGTGCCAGCACGGGAACGGGCAACTATGGCTACACCTTC
NA	TRBV2	TRBJ2-1	TRBD2	CASKTSGSRSEQFF	TGTGCCAGCAAAACTAGCGGGAGCCGTAGTGAGCAGTTCTTC
NA	TRBV29-1	TRBJ2-3	TRBD1	CSTGTVTDTQYF	TGCAGCACCGGGACAGTCACAGATACGCAGTATTTT
NA	TRBV20-1	TRBJ2-7	TRBD1	CSATTGTGIDEQYF	TGCAGTGCTACTACCGGGACAGGGATCGACGAGCAGTACTTC
NA	TRBV12-3/TRBV12-4	TRBJ2-1	NA	CASSFSRGGYNEQFF	TGTGCCAGCAGTTTTAGCAGGGGAGGTTACAATGAGCAGTTCTTC
NA	TRBV5-1	TRBJ2-5	NA	CASSWRRGSSLEETQYF	TGCGCCAGCAGCTGGCGCAGGGGCTCATCTTTGGAAGAGACCCAGTACTTC
NA	TRBV25-1	TRBJ2-7	TRBD1	CASSERGPPYNEQYF	TGTGCCAGCAGTGAGAGGGGGCCCCCATACAATGAGCAGTACTTC
few	TRBV10-3	TRBJ2-5	NA	CAINPGTRRWETQYF	TGTGCCATCAACCCCGGGACAAGGAGGTGGGAGACCCAGTACTTC
many	TRBV7-2	TRBJ2-7	NA	CASSLPGDISYEQYF	TGTGCCAGCAGCCTACCTGGGGACATCTCCTACGAGCAGTACTTC
NA	TRBV12-3/TRBV12-4	TRBJ1-5	TRBD1	CASSPSLDRDQPQHF	TGTGCCAGCAGTCCCTCCTTAGACAGGGATCAGCCCCAGCATTTT
few	TRBV7-2	TRBJ2-3	TRBD2	CASSLRLAGLVDTQYF	TGTGCCAGCAGTTTAAGACTAGCGGGGTTGGTAGATACGCAGTATTTT
few	TRBV6-5	TRBJ1-2	NA	CASSLGGGVYGYTF	TGTGCCAGCAGTCTAGGGGGGGGAGTCTATGGCTACACCTTC
few	TRBV7-2	TRBJ1-2	NA	CASSSPGRQSYGYTF	TGTGCCAGCAGCTCCCCGGGCAGGCAGTCCTATGGCTACACCTTC
NA	TRBV7-2	TRBJ2-1	TRBD2	CASSPWEGVNEQFF	TGTGCCAGCAGTCCATGGGAGGGCGTCAATGAGCAGTTCTTC
NA	TRBV28	TRBJ1-5	NA	CASSFNQGMFNQPQHF	TGTGCCAGCAGTTTCAACCAGGGAATGTTCAATCAGCCCCAGCATTTT
few	TRBV10-3	TRBJ1-2	NA	CAINKQGGEDGYTF	TGTGCCATCAATAAACAGGGAGGCGAGGATGGCTACACCTTC
NA	TRBV6-2/TRBV6-3	TRBJ2-7	TRBD2	CASSYSGLAGRAYEQYF	TGTGCCAGCAGTTACTCGGGACTAGCGGGGCGAGCCTACGAGCAGTACTTC
few	TRBV14	TRBJ1-1	NA	CASSPRTGTEAFF	TGTGCCAGCAGCCCCAGGACGGGGACTGAAGCTTTCTTT
NA	TRBV7-9	TRBJ1-2	TRBD1	CASSSRTGNYGYTF	TGTGCCAGCAGCTCAAGGACAGGGAACTATGGCTACACCTTC
NA	TRBV10-3	TRBJ2-5	TRBD2	CAISLAGGQETQYF	TGTGCCATCAGTCTAGCGGGGGGGCAAGAGACCCAGTACTTC
many	TRBV7-2	TRBJ2-7	TRBD1	CASSPGQGYEQYF	TGTGCCAGCAGCCCTGGACAGGGCTACGAGCAGTACTTC
few	TRBV29-1	TRBJ1-1	TRBD1	CSVADRGWAEAFF	TGCAGCGTTGCGGACAGGGGTTGGGCTGAAGCTTTCTTT
many	TRBV14	TRBJ2-5	TRBD2	CASRGLAGQETQYF	TGTGCCAGCCGGGGACTAGCGGGACAAGAGACCCAGTACTTC
NA	TRBV6-5	TRBJ2-3	NA	CASSYADGSDTQYF	TGTGCCAGCAGTTATGCCGACGGGTCAGATACGCAGTATTTT
few	TRBV12-3/TRBV12-4	TRBJ2-7	NA	CASSSTGREQYF	TGTGCCAGCAGTTCCACAGGGAGGGAGCAGTACTTC
NA	TRBV20-1	TRBJ2-1	TRBD2	CSARDARDYSYNEQFF	TGCAGTGCTAGAGATGCTAGGGACTATTCCTACAATGAGCAGTTCTTC
few	TRBV12-3/TRBV12-4	TRBJ1-2	NA	CASSHGQKGFSGYTF	TGTGCCAGCAGTCATGGTCAGAAAGGATTCAGTGGCTACACCTTC
NA	TRBV21-1	TRBJ2-1	NA	CASISAGVVYNEQFF	TGTGCCAGCATTTCAGCGGGAGTAGTCTACAATGAGCAGTTCTTC
NA	TRBV12-3/TRBV12-4	TRBJ2-3	NA	CASTASGTDTQYF	TGTGCCAGCACCGCAAGTGGCACAGATACGCAGTATTTT
NA	TRBV7-9	TRBJ2-3	NA	CASSPGTDAGAAQYF	TGTGCCAGCAGCCCGGGCACGGACGCCGGTGCAGCGCAGTATTTT